These 17 T cell receptor beta chains were sequenced from one sample in a study of blood T cell repertoires in COVID-19. Profiled with immunoSEQ multiplex PCR; TCRdb holds only in-frame clones, not every one. The sample has some 350,000 clones; approximately 86% are singletons. The sample consisted of peripheral blood. These receptors came from a human donor in a cohort sampled during active COVID-19.

The rearrangement links TRBV11-3 to TRBJ2-2; 8 bases align to TRBD2. There are 15 residues in the CDR3. Per the germline V gene, CDR1 is SGHNT and CDR2 is YENEEA. With 3 bases clipped from V and 4 bases from J, the junction kept 4 bases outside the gene matches. In nucleotides, the CDR3 is TGTGCCAGCAGCTTGGGCGGGAGGTCCACCGGGGAGCTGTTTTTT. It codes for CASSLGGRSTGELFF.

The chain has TRBV3-1 (or the pseudogene TRBV3-2) and TRBJ2-1, with D maybe TRBD2 (7 bases). The ends were cut back, 0 bases at V and 0 bases at J, with 12 bases in the middle. CDR1 and CDR2 from the germline V gene are LGHDT and YNNKEL (reference sequence). This CDR3 comprises 17 residues. DNA of the CDR3: TGTGCCAGCAGCCAAGATGGGGGGGCTAGCTCCTACAATGAGCAGTTCTTC. Encoded protein: CASSQDGGASSYNEQFF.

The chain recombines TRBV5-4 with TRBJ1-1; TRBD1 aligns across 8 bases. This CDR3 comprises 14 residues. V shed 3 bases, J shed 6 bases, and the junction held 7 bases outside the gene matches. CDR1 is SGHNT, CDR2 YYREEE, per germline (reference sequence). The CDR3 region is CASSSPDRGPEAFF. The DNA for the CDR3 is TGTGCCAGCAGCTCGCCAGACAGGGGTCCTGAAGCTTTCTTT.

This clone was counted a few times. Other DNA variants within this sample encode the same CDR3. The gene calls are TRBV5-1 and TRBJ1-4, with 9 bases matching TRBD1. The germline gives CDR1 SGHRS, CDR2 YFSETQ. V gave up 4 bases and J gave up 4 bases; unmatched junction bases: 2. This CDR3 is built from 14 residues. CDR3 coding DNA: TGCGCCAGCAGCCCGGGACAGGGTAATGAAAAACTGTTTTTT. Amino acids: CASSPGQGNEKLFF.

For the CDR3, the DNA is TGTGCCAGCAGCTCCACAGGGCACTATGGCTACACCTTC. Its protein product is CASSSTGHYGYTF. The chain joins TRBV7-2 to TRBJ1-2; D might be TRBD1 (6 bases). The CDR3 totals 13 residues. The germline V gene has CDR1 SGHTA and CDR2 FQGNSA. Trimming took off 4 bases at V and 3 bases at J, with 9 bases between the two ends.

V usage is TRBV19 and J usage is TRBJ1-1, with TRBD1 matching over 8 bases. The germline gives CDR1 LNHDA, CDR2 SQIVND (reference sequence). The CDR3 length is 17 residues. V trimming: 8 bases; J trimming: 0 bases; junction bases outside the gene matches: 14. Written as DNA, the CDR3 is TGTGCCAGTGGGCCGAGCGACAGGGGAAGGATGAACACTGAAGCTTTCTTT. It is translated as CASGPSDRGRMNTEAFF.

J is TRBJ2-5 and V is TRBV18; maybe TRBD1 (6 bases). V shed 4 bases and J shed 2 bases, with 8 bases lying between them. CDR1 and CDR2 (germline): KGHSH, LQKENI. The CDR3 runs to 13 residues. The CDR3 region has the DNA TGTGCCAGCTCACAGGACAGTCAAGAGACCCAGTACTTC. Translating it yields CASSQDSQETQYF.

The chain carries TRBV9 and TRBJ2-1, with 7 bases aligning to TRBD2. This CDR3 contains 19 residues. The V segment lost 4 bases and the J segment 0 bases; nucleotides outside the gene matches: 16. CDR1 is SGDLS, CDR2 YYNGEE, per germline. The CDR3, as DNA: TGTGCCAGCAGCCCACGAACAAGCGGCGGGAGTGCCTCCTACAATGAGCAGTTCTTC. This codes for CASSPRTSGGSASYNEQFF. The whole variable domain, filled in from reference TRBV9 and TRBJ2-1, reads DSGVTQTPKHLITATGQRVTLRCSPRSGDLSVYWYQQSLDQGLQFLIQYYNGEERAKGNILERFSAQQFPDLHSELNLSSLELGDSALYFCASSPRTSGGSASYNEQFFGPGTRLTVL.

V is TRBV11-1 and J is TRBJ1-2; tentatively, D is TRBD1 (5 bases). The CDR3 has 13 residues. Trimming stripped 5 bases from V and 7 bases from J, with 14 bases between. Germline-derived CDR1 and CDR2 are SGHAT and FQDESV (reference sequence). As DNA, the CDR3 is TGTGCCAGCAGCCGCTTCTCTCAGGGTGGCTACACCTTC. Amino acids: CASSRFSQGGYTF.

The chain employs TRBV30 and TRBJ2-6; a possible D gene is TRBD1 (6 bases). In germline, CDR1 is GTSNPN, CDR2 SVGIG (reference sequence). V was trimmed by 5 bases and J by 0 bases, leaving 17 bases between them. The CDR3 spans 17 residues. The CDR3 region is CAWALTGPISGANVLTF. CDR3 DNA: TGTGCCTGGGCCCTGACAGGACCCATCTCTGGGGCCAACGTCCTGACTTTC. The full variable domain, with the rest looked up from reference TRBV30 and TRBJ2-6, is SQTIHQWPATLVQPVGSPLSLECTVEGTSNPNLYWYRQAAGRGLQLLFYSVGIGQISSEVPQNLSASRPQDRQFILSSKKLLLSDSGFYLCAWALTGPISGANVLTFGAGSRLTVL.

The genes are TRBV5-1 and TRBJ2-2, with D uncertain. Trimming took 4 bases from V and 1 from J, leaving 11 bases between them. CDR1 SGHRS and CDR2 YFSETQ come from the germline V gene. CDR3 size: 15 residues. The CDR3 is CASSADPGNTGELFF. In nucleotides, the CDR3 is TGCGCCAGCAGCGCTGATCCAGGGAACACCGGGGAGCTGTTTTTT.

The chain employs TRBV2 and TRBJ1-2, with D hard to call. There are 12 residues in the CDR3. Germline V gene sequence: CDR1 SNHLY, CDR2 FYNNEI. Trimming took 3 bases from V and 7 from J, leaving 9 bases between them. The CDR3 loop is CASSEFTGGYTF. In DNA, the CDR3 is TGTGCCAGCAGTGAGTTTACTGGTGGCTACACCTTC.

This chain joins TRBV10-3 and TRBJ2-3; D may be TRBD2 (6 bases). The CDR3 runs 13 residues. Trimming stripped 6 bases from V and 6 bases from J, with 13 bases between. The germline CDR1 and CDR2 sequences are ENHRY and SYGVKD. CDR3 bases: TGTGCCATCAGGGGCGGGACTGAGGATACGCAGTATTTT. Residues: CAIRGGTEDTQYF.

The chain joins TRBV2 to TRBJ1-1; 7 bases map to TRBD1. The junction had 7 bases not matched to a gene; V was cut back by 7 bases and J by 5 bases. This CDR3 is built from 13 residues. The germline V gene encodes CDR1 SNHLY and CDR2 FYNNEI. CDR3 sequence (DNA): TGTGCCAGCAAAGACAGGGTTAGGACTGAAGCTTTCTTT. This sequence encodes CASKDRVRTEAFF.

V and J are TRBV18 and TRBJ1-5; D perhaps matches TRBD1 (5 bases). The V and J ends lost 2 bases and 8 bases respectively, with 16 bases between them. Germline V gene data show CDR1 as KGHSH and CDR2 as LQKENI. The CDR3 is made up of 15 amino acids. As DNA, the CDR3 is TGTGCCAGCTCACCAGAAAGCGGGGGGGAAAAGCCCCAGCATTTT. Protein product: CASSPESGGEKPQHF.

Turning to this clone: In the same sample, other DNA sequences code for this CDR3. V gene TRBV6-4 combines with J gene TRBJ2-3; perhaps TRBD2 as D (6 bases). Trimming stripped 3 bases from V and 0 bases from J, with 7 bases between. The CDR3 has 14 amino acids. The germline V gene has CDR1 MRHNA and CDR2 SNTAGT. The CDR3 region is CASSERGSTDTQYF. CDR3 DNA: TGTGCCAGCAGTGAGCGGGGTAGCACAGATACGCAGTATTTT.

The rearrangement links TRBV3-1 (or the pseudogene TRBV3-2) to TRBJ1-6, with TRBD1 as a possible D gene (5 bases). The CDR3 sequence is 13 residues long. Germline loops: CDR1 LGHDT, CDR2 YNNKEL (reference sequence). With 4 bases removed from V and 8 bases from J, the gap between germline ends came to 9 bases. The CDR3 protein is CASSRQGHSPLHF. The CDR3, as DNA: TGTGCCAGCAGCCGGCAGGGTCATTCACCCCTCCACTTT.